A selection of T cell receptor beta chains follows, all from one sample in a study of cytomegalovirus exposure and HLA in healthy donors. Here immunoSEQ multiplex PCR was the method, and the copy in TCRdb shows in-frame clones only, minus some. The data show a few hundred thousand clones, about 81% seen once. The sequenced material came from PBMCs. Receptors were obtained from a woman in her fifties or sixties in good health and CMV-seropositive. The CDR3 runs from the conserved cysteine through the conserved F or W. The D gene is left open where the match is weak. Clone size is stated in some rows and not others, as once, few, many or a class when expanded.

V gene	CDR3 length	clone size	D gene	J gene	CDR3 DNA	CDR3 protein
TRBV19	14	NA	TRBD1	TRBJ2-6	TGTGCCAGTACCGACAGGGATGGGGCCAACGTCCTGACTTTC	CASTDRDGANVLTF
TRBV28	13	once	NA	TRBJ1-5	TGTGCTTCCCGAGGAGGGACGAATCAGCCCCAGCATTTT	CASRGGTNQPQHF
TRBV7-9	16	NA	TRBD2	TRBJ2-1	TGTGCCAGCAGCTTAGAACTAGCGGGAGGAGATAATGAGCAGTTCTTC	CASSLELAGGDNEQFF
TRBV7-2	16	NA	TRBD2	TRBJ2-1	TGTGCCAGCAGCTTAAGTAGCGGGGGTAATTACAATGAGCAGTTCTTC	CASSLSSGGNYNEQFF
TRBV19	13	NA	TRBD2	TRBJ2-5	TGTGCCAGTGATGCGGGAGGGGAAGAGACCCAGTACTTC	CASDAGGEETQYF
TRBV7-9	13	NA	NA	TRBJ1-1	TGTGCCAGCAGCTTAGGTACAGGGTCTGAAGCTTTCTTT	CASSLGTGSEAFF
TRBV6-1	15	NA	TRBD1	TRBJ1-1	TGTGCCAGCAAAGATAGGACAGGAGTGAACACTGAAGCTTTCTTT	CASKDRTGVNTEAFF
TRBV13	18	NA	TRBD1	TRBJ1-2	TGTGCCAGCAGCTCGGACCGGGACAGCGAAGGACAGAACTATGGCTACACCTTC	CASSSDRDSEGQNYGYTF
TRBV2	14	NA	NA	TRBJ2-3	TGTGCCAGCAGTGAACAGGGTTCCACAGATACGCAGTATTTT	CASSEQGSTDTQYF
TRBV7-9	14	NA	NA	TRBJ2-7	TGTGCCAGCAGCTTAGACGGGAGAGCCTACGAGCAGTACTTC	CASSLDGRAYEQYF
TRBV9	16	few	NA	TRBJ1-4	TGTGCCAGCAGCGTAGCGGCAGGAACAACTAATGAAAAACTGTTTTTT	CASSVAAGTTNEKLFF
TRBV7-2	12	NA	NA	TRBJ2-7	TGTGCCAGCAGCTTAGACCCTAGCGAGCAGTACTTC	CASSLDPSEQYF
TRBV29-1	15	NA	TRBD2	TRBJ2-1	TGCAGCGTTGAAGGGACTAGCGGGAGGTACAATGAGCAGTTCTTC	CSVEGTSGRYNEQFF
TRBV5-5	15	NA	NA	TRBJ1-5	TGTGCCAGCAGCACGCAGGCGACTAGCAATCAGCCCCAGCATTTT	CASSTQATSNQPQHF
TRBV19	15	NA	NA	TRBJ2-7	TGTGCCAGTAGTATGATCCACTATAGCTCCTACGAGCAGTACTTC	CASSMIHYSSYEQYF
TRBV6-6	13	NA	TRBD2	TRBJ2-3	TGTGCCAGCTACGGGAGGGCCGTAGATACGCAGTATTTT	CASYGRAVDTQYF
TRBV25-1	15	NA	NA	TRBJ1-6	TGTGCCAGCAGTGAGCAGGGTGTCGGTAATTCACCCCTCCACTTT	CASSEQGVGNSPLHF
TRBV30	14	few	TRBD1	TRBJ1-6	TGCGCCTGGACTATGACAGGGCTGGGCTCACCCCTCCACTTT	CAWTMTGLGSPLHF
TRBV5-4	14	NA	TRBD2	TRBJ2-7	TGTGCCAGCAGCCCGACTAGCGGGATAGACGAGCAGTACTTC	CASSPTSGIDEQYF
TRBV2	15	NA	NA	TRBJ2-3	TGTGCCAGCAGCATAGACTTCACCACGGGGAATACGCAGTATTTT	CASSIDFTTGNTQYF
TRBV28	14	few	TRBD1	TRBJ1-5	TGTGCCAGCAGTTTGGGACAGGGTAATCAGCCCCAGCATTTT	CASSLGQGNQPQHF
TRBV7-9	14	NA	NA	TRBJ1-2	TGTGCCAGCAGCTTAGACGCGAAAAACTATGGCTACACCTTC	CASSLDAKNYGYTF
TRBV27	15	NA	TRBD2	TRBJ2-5	TGTGCCAGCAGCTTACTAGCGGGAGGACAAGAGACCCAGTACTTC	CASSLLAGGQETQYF
TRBV7-9	13	NA	NA	TRBJ2-7	TGTTCCAGCAGCTTACCAGGGGCATACGAGCAGTACTTC	CSSSLPGAYEQYF
TRBV6-6	16	NA	TRBD2	TRBJ2-3	TGTGCCAGCAGTTACGGACTAGCGGGAGTATCAGATACGCAGTATTTT	CASSYGLAGVSDTQYF
TRBV7-2	15	once	TRBD2	TRBJ2-7	TGTGCCAGCAGCCAAGCCGGGACTAGCGGCTACGAGCAGTACTTC	CASSQAGTSGYEQYF
TRBV11-2	17	NA	NA	TRBJ2-1	TGTGCCAGCAGCTTACCTAGCGCTTTTAGCTCCTACAATGAGCAGTTCTTC	CASSLPSAFSSYNEQFF
TRBV27	16	NA	TRBD1	TRBJ2-3	TGTGCCAGCAGCCTCGGGACAGAACCTAGCACAGATACGCAGTATTTT	CASSLGTEPSTDTQYF
TRBV6-1	16	NA	NA	TRBJ2-7	TGTGCCAGCAGTGAAGTCGAGTGGGGCACCTCCTACGAGCAGTACTTC	CASSEVEWGTSYEQYF
TRBV19	13	NA	NA	TRBJ1-5	TGTGCCAGTAGTCCGGACATATATCAGCCCCAGCATTTT	CASSPDIYQPQHF
TRBV30	14	NA	TRBD1	TRBJ1-5	TGTGCCTGGAGTTCTGGACAGGGATATCAGCCCCAGCATTTT	CAWSSGQGYQPQHF
TRBV4-1	16	NA	TRBD1	TRBJ1-5	TGCGCCAGCAGCCTCTCAGGGGGTCATAGCAATCAGCCCCAGCATTTT	CASSLSGGHSNQPQHF
TRBV7-2	15	NA	NA	TRBJ1-1	TGTGCCAGCAGCCGCTTGGGGGGTTCAAGCACTGAAGCTTTCTTT	CASSRLGGSSTEAFF
TRBV28	14	few	NA	TRBJ2-1	TGTGCCAGCAGTCCCCTGAGACCAGCGGAAGAGCAGTTCTTC	CASSPLRPAEEQFF
TRBV9	15	NA	NA	TRBJ2-5	TGTGCCAGCAGTCCAGGGGCGTCCTCCCAAGAGACCCAGTACTTC	CASSPGASSQETQYF
TRBV5-1	15	NA	NA	TRBJ1-1	TGCGCCAGCAGCTTGGGGGAGGCATTGAACACTGAAGCTTTCTTT	CASSLGEALNTEAFF
TRBV19	14	NA	TRBD2	TRBJ2-7	TGTGCCAGTCATACTAGCGGGGCTCCCAACGAGCAGTACTTC	CASHTSGAPNEQYF
TRBV5-1	13	NA	TRBD1	TRBJ1-2	TGCGCCAGCAGTCTTACAGGGGTCTATGGCTACACCTTC	CASSLTGVYGYTF
TRBV6-1	14	NA	TRBD1	TRBJ2-7	TGTGCCAGCAGTTCCGGGACAGGGTCCTACGAGCAGTACTTC	CASSSGTGSYEQYF
TRBV1	20	once	NA	TRBJ2-2	TGCACCAGCAGCCAAGCGGAGGGATTACTAGCGGGAGGGAACACCGGGGAGCTGTTTTTT	CTSSQAEGLLAGGNTGELFF
TRBV6-5	15	NA	TRBD1	TRBJ1-1	TGTGCCAGCAGCACTCCACAGGGGGTGAACACTGAAGCTTTCTTT	CASSTPQGVNTEAFF
TRBV10-3	19	few	NA	TRBJ1-1	TGTGCCATCAGTGGGTTGCCCCGGGACACCACACTTAGAAACACTGAAGCTTTCTTT	CAISGLPRDTTLRNTEAFF
TRBV19	13	NA	NA	TRBJ2-7	TGTGCCAGTAGTATGGGGCTTTCCTACGAGCAGTACTTC	CASSMGLSYEQYF
TRBV19	14	NA	NA	TRBJ1-4	TGTGCCAGCCTGGTTTCCATAAGGGGCGGAAAACTGTTTTTT	CASLVSIRGGKLFF
TRBV7-3	15	NA	TRBD1	TRBJ2-7	TGTGCCAGCAGCTTGACAGGGGGCGTAGGGTACGAGCAGTACTTC	CASSLTGGVGYEQYF
TRBV11-2	16	NA	TRBD2	TRBJ2-3	TGTGCCAGCAGCTTAATGCTAGCGGGAGGGGCAGATACGCAGTATTTT	CASSLMLAGGADTQYF